Listed here are 19 T cell receptor beta chains from one sample, sequenced in a study of molecular identifiers for immune sequencing clone quantification. TCRdb re-called the PCR reads with MiXCR, one entry per CDR3 protein. The repertoire holds approximately 630,000 distinct CDR3 sequences, with about 25% as singletons. Sequencing input: naive CD8+ T cells from blood, with Jurkat cell RNA spiked in. Subset: FACS-sorted CD8+CD4-CCR7+CD45RA+ naive T cells. The source is a human donor in good health. Some libraries in this study had Jurkat cell RNA spiked in.

As concerns this clonotype: A much larger clonotype is one base distant, so this may be a read error. The rearrangement uses TRBV7-9 and TRBJ2-1; D call uncertain. Germline V gene sequence: CDR1 SEHNR, CDR2 FQNEAQ (reference sequence). The CDR3 totals 17 residues. CDR3 in amino acids: CASSLNGGDKPYNAQFF. CDR3 nucleotides: TGTGCCAGCAGCTTAAATGGTGGGGATAAACCCTACAATGCGCAGTTCTTC.

This clonotype was counted ten times or more. The V call is TRBV7-2, the J call TRBJ1-5, with unresolved D. CDR1 and CDR2 from the germline V gene are SGHTA and FQGNSA. The CDR3 length is 16 residues. Trimming removed 0 bases from V and 3 bases from J, with 12 bases in between. CDR3 DNA sequence: TGTGCCAGCAGCTTAGCGTTTGTAGGGAACAATCAGCCCCAGCATTTT. Translation gives CASSLAFVGNNQPQHF.

A remark on this clonotype: This sequence may be a read error, since a much larger clone differs from it by one base. In DNA form, the CDR3 reads TGTGCCCGGGCGGGGTCGAACGCCGGGGAGCTGTTTTTT. Amino acid sequence: CARAGSNAGELFF. V and J are TRBV7-9 and TRBJ2-2; D may be TRBD2 (6 bases). The V gene's germline CDR1 is SEHNR and CDR2 FQNEAQ (reference sequence). The CDR3 runs 13 residues.

At least ten counts were recorded for this clonotype. The chain carries TRBV5-1 and TRBJ2-3; D is unresolved. Germline assignment: CDR1 SGHRS and CDR2 YFSETQ. The CDR3 spans 14 residues. Trimming stripped 0 bases from V and 1 base from J, with 6 bases between. CDR3 DNA sequence: TGCGCCAGCAGCTTGGACAAGGGCACAGATACGCAGTATTTT. This encodes CASSLDKGTDTQYF.

A note on this clonotype: Given a much more abundant clone one base away, this may be a read error. This sequence joins TRBV27 and TRBJ2-1; D is unclear. The V gene's germline CDR1 is MNHEY and CDR2 SMNVEV (reference sequence). V was cut by 7 bases and J by 0 bases, with 13 bases left in between. This CDR3 is 15 amino acids long. The CDR3 region is CASTPSGPSYNEQFF. The CDR3 nucleotides read TGTGCCAGCACTCCCTCCGGGCCCTCCTACAATGAGCAGTTCTTC.

Worth noting for this clonotype: A read error may explain this, as a much larger clone is one base away. V usage is TRBV4-1 and J usage is TRBJ2-7, with 10 bases that match TRBD2. V lost 4 bases, J lost 3 bases, and 6 bases stayed unmatched. The germline V gene has CDR1 MGHRA and CDR2 YSYEKL. The CDR3 totals 15 residues. The CDR3 loop reads CASSRIAGGIYEQYF. CDR3 nucleotides: TGCGCCAGCAGCCGAATAGCGGGGGGAATCTACGAGCAGTACTTC.

This clonotype occurred many times. This rearrangement joins TRBV29-1 to TRBJ1-1, with D possibly matching TRBD1 (5 bases). The CDR3 has 12 amino acids. Germline CDR1 reads SQVTM; CDR2 reads ANQGSEA. V dropped 7 bases and J dropped 10 bases, with 19 bases sitting between them. The CDR3 is CSGLTGELGAFF. The CDR3 coding sequence is TGCAGCGGACTTACAGGCGAACTAGGAGCTTTCTTT.

This clonotype was recorded a few times. This rearrangement joins TRBV4-3 to TRBJ2-2, with TRBD2 matching over 9 bases. The CDR3 covers 19 residues. The junction had 8 bases not matched to a gene; V was cut back by 0 bases and J by 0 bases. Per the germline V gene, CDR1 is LGHNA and CDR2 is YSLEER. CDR3 loop: CASSQEGKRGASNTGELFF. The CDR3 coding sequence is TGCGCCAGCAGCCAAGAGGGCAAGCGGGGGGCGTCGAACACCGGGGAGCTGTTTTTT.

This clonotype was detected only a few times. The conserved closing phenylalanine or tryptophan is absent in this CDR3, likely reflecting a read error. The J gene is TRBJ2-7, the V gene TRBV5-1; 9 nucleotides align to TRBD2. V was clipped by 0 bases and J by 5 bases; unmatched bases: 6. The germline CDR1 and CDR2 sequences are SGHRS and YFSETQ. The CDR3 runs 15 residues. DNA for the CDR3: TGCGCCAGCAGCTTGGGGTCTAGCGGGACCCACGAGCAGTACCTC. It specifies CASSLGSSGTHEQYL.

This clonotype was seen many times. The chain carries TRBV2 and TRBJ1-2; 8 bases map to TRBD1. CDR1 and CDR2 (germline): SNHLY, FYNNEI. V dropped 2 bases and J dropped 8; count of bases not matched to a gene: 10. The CDR3 length is 15 residues. The CDR3, as DNA: TGTGCCAGCAGTGAACCGATGGGACAGGTCTTCGGCTACACCTTC. It codes for CASSEPMGQVFGYTF.

This clonotype was picked up many times. The genes are TRBV3-1 and TRBJ2-7; TRBD1 might be the D (5 bases). V was cut by 4 bases and J by 2 bases, with 12 bases left in between. Germline loops: CDR1 LGHDT, CDR2 YNNKEL (reference sequence). The CDR3 sequence is 14 residues long. In DNA, the CDR3 is TGTGCCAGCAGCCGCCCTGGGGCTACCTACGAGCAGTACTTC. Translated: CASSRPGATYEQYF.

This clonotype was counted a few times. V usage is TRBV20-1 and J usage is TRBJ2-3; 16 bases line up with TRBD2. The CDR3 totals 19 residues. The V and J ends lost 3 bases and 4 bases, in that order; junction bases with no gene match: 13. Germline V gene data show CDR1 as DFQATT and CDR2 as SNEGSKA (reference sequence). Written as DNA, the CDR3 is TGCAGTGCTAGTTCGGTGGGACTAGCGGGAGGGCCGGGCTCAGATACGCAGTATTTT. Amino acid sequence: CSASSVGLAGGPGSDTQYF.

This clonotype was counted ten times or more. V and J are TRBV28 and TRBJ2-7, with a possible D match to TRBD2 (5 bases). The CDR3 runs to 14 residues. V lost 5 bases, J lost 4 bases, and 15 bases lay in between. Looked up from germline, CDR1 is MDHEN and CDR2 is SYDVKM. The CDR3 coding sequence is TGTGCCAGCAGTCTGGGTGGGAGAGAGTACGAGCAGTACTTC. Residues: CASSLGGREYEQYF.

Concerning this clonotype itself: The junction differs from germline at one of its ends, possibly a read error. The chain uses TRBV30 and TRBJ2-2, with D tentatively TRBD2 (6 bases). The CDR3 has 12 residues. Per the germline V gene, CDR1 is GTSNPN and CDR2 is SVGIG (reference sequence). The CDR3 loop is CACKDLGGELLF. The CDR3 bases are TGTGCCTGTAAGGATCTGGGCGGGGAGCTGCTTTTT.

This clonotype was picked up one time. The V gene is TRBV5-4, the J gene TRBJ2-7; 10 bases fit TRBD2. J gave up 6 bases and V 1 base, and 4 bases lay outside the gene matches. CDR3 size: 14 residues. Looked up from germline, CDR1 is SGHNT and CDR2 is YYREEE (reference sequence). The CDR3 here is CASSLSSGGGEQYF. Written as DNA, the CDR3 is TGTGCCAGCAGCTTGAGCAGCGGGGGGGGCGAGCAGTACTTC.

The J gene is TRBJ1-5, the V gene TRBV27, with 7 bases matching TRBD1. Germline loops: CDR1 MNHEY, CDR2 SMNVEV (reference sequence). The V gene end was trimmed by 2 bases and the J gene end by 7 bases; junction bases not matched to a gene: 8. This CDR3 has 15 amino acids. The CDR3 is CASSLSPQQGQPQHF. In nucleotides, the CDR3 is TGTGCCAGCAGTTTAAGCCCCCAACAGGGGCAGCCCCAGCATTTT.

This clonotype was seen ten or more times. This rearrangement joins TRBV4-1 to TRBJ2-1, with TRBD1 matching over 9 bases. Germline CDR1 is MGHRA and CDR2 is YSYEKL. The junction had 3 bases not matched to a gene; V was cut back by 4 bases and J by 8 bases. The length of the CDR3 is 13 residues. The CDR3, as DNA: TGCGCCAGCAGCCCGGACAGGGGATATGAGCAGTTCTTC. This codes for CASSPDRGYEQFF.

The chain has TRBV15 and TRBJ2-7; 10 bases map to TRBD1. The V gene end was trimmed by 0 bases and the J gene end by 4 bases; junction bases not matched to a gene: 9. This CDR3 comprises 17 residues. Germline CDR1 and CDR2: LNHNV and YYDKDF (reference sequence). CDR3 coding DNA: TGTGCCACCAGCAGAGAGCCCAGGGACAGGGGTAATTACGAGCAGTACTTC. It translates to CATSREPRDRGNYEQYF.

The table lists this clonotype with a few counts. The chain combines TRBV27 with TRBJ2-7, with D perhaps matching TRBD1 (5 bases). Looked up from germline, CDR1 is MNHEY and CDR2 is SMNVEV (reference sequence). With 1 base removed from V and 2 bases from J, the gap between germline ends came to 9 bases. The CDR3 loop spans 14 amino acids. The CDR3 reads CASSLYSGPYEQYF. Written as DNA, the CDR3 is TGTGCCAGCAGTTTATACTCAGGGCCCTACGAGCAGTACTTC.